Shown below are 20 T cell receptor beta chains from a single sample sequenced in a study of human CD8 memory T cell subsets. Researchers made TCR beta libraries via UMI-labeled 5' RACE. TCRdb re-called the 5' RACE reads, yielding one record per CDR3 amino acid sequence without DNA. This sample's clone table lists about 7,000 distinct CDR3 sequences. Specimen: CD8+ stem-like memory T cells (TSCM and TCM) sorted from PBMCs. The subset was: stem-like memory CD8 T cells (TSTEM), CCR7+ PD-1- TIGIT-. The receptors here all came from a human donor in good health.

This chain joins TRBV7-9 and TRBJ2-1. The V gene's germline CDR1 is SEHNR and CDR2 FQNEAQ (reference sequence). The CDR3 is 16 residues long. CDR3 loop: CASSLVGGSSYNEQFF. The variable domain in full, completed from reference TRBV7-9 and TRBJ2-1, reads DTGVSQNPRHKITKRGQNVTFRCDPISEHNRLYWYRQTLGQGPEFLTYFQNEAQLEKSRLLSDRFSAERPKGSFSTLEIQRTEQGDSAMYLCASSLVGGSSYNEQFFGPGTRLTVL.

The V and J genes are TRBV6-2 or TRBV6-3 and TRBJ1-1; TCRdb reports TRBD1, a call that lacks DNA to check it against. The CDR3 runs 15 residues. Germline lookup yields CDR1 MNHEY and CDR2 SVGEGT. CDR3 protein: CASSRRTGKSAEAFF.

This clonotype is identified as medium-sized from frequency. CDR3 amino acids: CASSSTGTRGDEQYF. The chain joins TRBV11-2 to TRBJ2-7; TCRdb reports TRBD1, a call that lacks DNA to check it against. Germline V gene lookup returns CDR1 SGHAT and CDR2 FQNNGV. This CDR3 has 15 residues.

Judged by frequency, this clonotype is large. The chain carries TRBV29-1 and TRBJ2-2. From germline, CDR1 is SQVTM and CDR2 ANQGSEA. This CDR3 region has 14 residues. CDR3 loop: CSVELGGSTGELFF.

The CDR3 is CAWSSQGGFYNEQFF. The V gene is TRBV30, the J gene TRBJ2-1; TCRdb designates TRBD2, a call that cannot be tested without DNA. From germline, CDR1 is GTSNPN and CDR2 SVGIG (reference sequence). There are 15 residues in the CDR3. The whole variable domain, remainder taken from reference TRBV30 and TRBJ2-1, is SQTIHQWPATLVQPVGSPLSLECTVEGTSNPNLYWYRQAAGRGLQLLFYSVGIGQISSEVPQNLSASRPQDRQFILSSKKLLLSDSGFYLCAWSSQGGFYNEQFFGPGTRLTVL.

This chain uses TRBV5-1 with TRBJ2-1. This CDR3 is 14 amino acids long. The V gene's germline CDR1 is SGHRS and CDR2 YFSETQ. CDR3 loop: CASSFAPGGYEQFF. Filled out from reference TRBV5-1 and TRBJ2-1, the complete variable domain reads KAGVTQTPRYLIKTRGQQVTLSCSPISGHRSVSWYQQTPGQGLQFLFEYFSETQRNKGNFPGRFSGRQFSNSRSEMNVSTLELGDSALYLCASSFAPGGYEQFFGPGTRLTVL.

V and J are TRBV4-1 and TRBJ2-2; TCRdb indicates TRBD1, and absent DNA this call remains unverified. The CDR3 totals 15 residues. Germline V gene lookup returns CDR1 MGHRA and CDR2 YSYEKL. CDR3 region: CASSHLLRGTGELFF.

This chain uses TRBV11-2 with TRBJ1-2; the D call of TRBD1 rests on TCRdb alone, since no DNA is present to check it. Germline CDR1 reads SGHAT; CDR2 reads FQNNGV. CDR3 size: 15 residues. CDR3 residues: CASSPGGTAVYGYTF.

This clonotype shows up as medium-sized by frequency. The rearrangement joins TRBV6-2 or TRBV6-3 to TRBJ2-1. This CDR3 spans 11 amino acids. Germline V gene data show CDR1 as MNHEY and CDR2 as SVGEGT. The CDR3 loop is CASSPYNEQFF.

The chain is built from TRBV5-5 and TRBJ2-3. The germline CDR1 and CDR2 sequences are SGHKS and YYEKEE (reference sequence). CDR3 length equals 13 residues. The CDR3 reads CASSFGSTDTQYF.

V gene TRBV7-9 combines with J gene TRBJ2-3; TCRdb designates TRBD1, a call that cannot be tested without DNA. Per the germline V gene, CDR1 is SEHNR and CDR2 is FQNEAQ (reference sequence). The CDR3 spans 13 residues. CDR3 loop: CAGGQVSTDTQYF.

The genes are TRBV27 and TRBJ2-5; TCRdb names TRBD1, which stays unverified in the absence of DNA. Germline V gene data show CDR1 as MNHEY and CDR2 as SMNVEV (reference sequence). The CDR3 length is 14 residues. CDR3 residues: CASSSTGGVETQYF.

The chain carries TRBV20-1 and TRBJ2-1; TCRdb's D gene call, TRBD2, goes unchecked for lack of DNA. This CDR3 is built from 17 residues. Germline loops: CDR1 DFQATT, CDR2 SNEGSKA (reference sequence). The CDR3 is CSARDQKIGSSGNEQFF.

The V and J genes are TRBV28 and TRBJ1-1. CDR1 is MDHEN and CDR2 is SYDVKM in the germline V gene. This CDR3 has 15 amino acids. CDR3 in amino acids: CASSLRLGRNTEAFF.

The CDR3 is CASSSRDISEQYF. The genes are TRBV7-8 and TRBJ2-7; TCRdb's assignment of TRBD1 cannot be checked, as there is no DNA. Germline values: CDR1 SGHVS, CDR2 FQNEAQ. The CDR3 consists of 13 residues.

This sequence joins TRBV11-2 and TRBJ2-1; TCRdb reports TRBD2, a call that lacks DNA to check it against. The length of the CDR3 is 15 residues. The germline gives CDR1 SGHAT, CDR2 FQNNGV. This chain's CDR3 is CASSPLMTGVIEQFF.

This sequence joins TRBV6-4 and TRBJ2-3; TCRdb's D call of TRBD1 is untestable without DNA. Germline V gene sequence: CDR1 MRHNA, CDR2 SNTAGT. The CDR3 consists of 13 residues. CDR3 in amino acids: CASSAGDTDTQYF.

Frequency places this clonotype as large (0.1 to 1%). V and J are TRBV6-2 or TRBV6-3 and TRBJ2-4. Germline assignment: CDR1 MNHEY and CDR2 SVGEGT. The CDR3 sequence is 13 residues long. The CDR3: CASSYSPVDIQYF.

CDR3 sequence: CASSKPRPGREPETQYF. V is TRBV2 and J is TRBJ2-5; TCRdb designates TRBD1, a call that cannot be tested without DNA. The CDR3 is 17 amino acids. Germline loops: CDR1 SNHLY, CDR2 FYNNEI.

The gene calls are TRBV28 and TRBJ2-3; TCRdb returns TRBD1, unconfirmable since there is no DNA. Germline loops: CDR1 MDHEN, CDR2 SYDVKM. The CDR3 consists of 15 residues. The CDR3 loop reads CASSSLGQGVDTQYF.